These T cell receptor beta chains were read from a single sample in a study of cytomegalovirus exposure and HLA in healthy donors. Data came from immunoSEQ multiplex PCR; TCRdb stores just in-frame clones and leaves some out. The table records approximately 180,000 clones, 86% of them present only once. Sequences were obtained from PBMCs. The source is a woman younger than 30 in good health and CMV-seronegative. Both conserved end residues are part of each CDR3. Fields, in order: J gene, D gene, CDR3 length, V gene, clone size, CDR3 DNA, CDR3 protein. The D gene is left open where the match is weak. Where a row states a size, it is once, few, many or the class of an expanded clone; other rows omit it.

>TRBJ2-7|TRBD2|17|TRBV4-2|once
TGTGCCAGCAGCCAAGGATACAGCGGGGTAAGCTCCTACGAGCAGTACTTC
CASSQGYSGVSSYEQYF
>TRBJ2-1|TRBD2|14|TRBV6-5|.
TGTGCCAGCAGTGGTTGGGACTACAACAATGAGCAGTTCTTC
CASSGWDYNNEQFF
>TRBJ2-3|.|14|TRBV2|.
TGTGCCAGCAGTGAGGATGTCAGGACAGATACGCAGTATTTT
CASSEDVRTDTQYF
>TRBJ2-4|.|18|TRBV18|few
TGTGCCAGCTCACTTACGAGCCCGGGCGGGATGGCCAAAAACATTCAGTACTTC
CASSLTSPGGMAKNIQYF
>TRBJ2-3|.|17|TRBV5-1|.
TGCGCCAGCAGCTTGCGACAGAATCGTGCTAGCACAGATACGCAGTATTTT
CASSLRQNRASTDTQYF
>TRBJ2-2|.|14|TRBV19|.
TGTGCCAGTATGATCTCAGGTTACACCGGGGAGCTGTTTTTT
CASMISGYTGELFF
>TRBJ2-3|TRBD2|19|TRBV9|.
TGTGCCAGCAGCGTAGGACTAGCGGGAGGGGTTATTAGAACAGATACGCAGTATTTT
CASSVGLAGGVIRTDTQYF
>TRBJ1-4|.|15|TRBV25-1|.
TGTGCCAGCAGTGCGTCAGACACAACTAATGAAAAACTGTTTTTT
CASSASDTTNEKLFF
>TRBJ2-2|TRBD1|16|TRBV6-1|.
TGTGCCAGCAGTGAGTTCAGGGGGCGAGGCACCGGGGAGCTGTTTTTT
CASSEFRGRGTGELFF
>TRBJ2-5|TRBD2|16|TRBV2|.
TGTGCCAGCAGTGGGCCTAGCGGGGGGCCCGCGGAGACCCAGTACTTC
CASSGPSGGPAETQYF
>TRBJ2-3|TRBD1|15|TRBV7-3|.
TGTGCCAGCAGCCCCTACGGACAGGGCACAGATACGCAGTATTTT
CASSPYGQGTDTQYF
>TRBJ2-1|TRBD1|15|TRBV6-5|.
TGTGCCAGCAGACTACAGGGGGGAGGATCGAACGAGCAGTTCTTC
CASRLQGGGSNEQFF
>TRBJ1-4|TRBD1|16|TRBV7-2|.
TGTGCCAGCAGCTCCCAAGGGGGACAGTCTAATGAAAAACTGTTTTTT
CASSSQGGQSNEKLFF
>TRBJ2-1|TRBD2|13|TRBV7-6|.
TGTGCCAGCAGCCCCGGACTAGCCCCCCCGCAGTTCTTC
CASSPGLAPPQFF
>TRBJ1-6|.|16|TRBV19|.
TGTGCCAGTAGTACAAATCCTCTCGACTGGTATTCACCCCTCCACTTT
CASSTNPLDWYSPLHF
>TRBJ2-7|TRBD2|16|TRBV11-2|few
TGTGCCAGCAGCTTAGATGGGCGGACTAGCTATTACGAGCAGTACTTC
CASSLDGRTSYYEQYF
>TRBJ1-6|.|16|TRBV12-5|.
TGTGCTAGTGGTCCCCTGGGGAGCCCCTATAATTCACCCCTCCACTTT
CASGPLGSPYNSPLHF
>TRBJ1-4|.|16|TRBV15|.
TGTGCCACCAGCAGAGACTTAGTACAGGCTAATGAAAAACTGTTTTTT
CATSRDLVQANEKLFF
>TRBJ2-5|TRBD1|14|TRBV4-2|.
TGTGCCAGCAGCCAAGTCGGACAGGGAGAGACCCAGTACTTC
CASSQVGQGETQYF
>TRBJ2-1|TRBD1|13|TRBV7-3|.
TGTGCCAGCAGCTCCCCAGGGGGCAATGAGCAGTTCTTC
CASSSPGGNEQFF
>TRBJ2-3|.|13|TRBV6-4|.
TGTGCCAGCAGTGAACAGGGCACAGATACGCAGTATTTT
CASSEQGTDTQYF
>TRBJ1-5|.|15|TRBV6-5|.
TGTGCCAGCAGTAGCCCACGACAGGGCAATCAGCCCCAGCATTTT
CASSSPRQGNQPQHF
>TRBJ1-1|.|15|TRBV6-5|.
TGTGCCAGCAGCTTACGGCGGGAGTTGAACACTGAAGCTTTCTTT
CASSLRRELNTEAFF
>TRBJ2-3|.|15|TRBV5-1|.
TGCGCCAGCAGCTTGGTCGGGCAGGGGACAGATACGCAGTATTTT
CASSLVGQGTDTQYF
>TRBJ2-2|.|14|TRBV9|.
TGTGCCAGCAGGACGGGAGCGAACACCGGGGAGCTGTTTTTT
CASRTGANTGELFF
>TRBJ1-1|.|14|TRBV13|.
TGTGCCAGCAGCCCCCGGACAGCCCACACTGAAGCTTTCTTT
CASSPRTAHTEAFF
>TRBJ2-3|.|17|TRBV5-1|.
TGCGCCAGCACCACATATTTTGCAGGAAGTAGAACAGATACGCAGTATTTT
CASTTYFAGSRTDTQYF
>TRBJ1-2|TRBD1|13|TRBV30|.
TGTGCCTGGACCATTCAGGGGGTAGATGGCTACACCTTC
CAWTIQGVDGYTF
>TRBJ2-1|.|17|TRBV11-3|.
TGTGCCAGCAGCTTAGATCGTAGGGGGACTAAGGTCGATGAGCAGTTCTTC
CASSLDRRGTKVDEQFF
>TRBJ2-7|TRBD1|14|TRBV30|.
TGTGCCTGGAGTGGGTACAGGGGGGACTACGAGCAGTACTTC
CAWSGYRGDYEQYF
>TRBJ2-1|.|11|TRBV2|.
TGTGCCAGCAGGGCCGAGGGTGAGCAGTTCTTC
CASRAEGEQFF
>TRBJ2-2|.|15|TRBV6-5|.
TGTGCCAGCAGTTACGACTTAGGGGAGGCCGCGGAGCTGTTTTTT
CASSYDLGEAAELFF
>TRBJ1-3|.|16|TRBV7-2|.
TGTGCCAGCAGCTCCAGGGATTCCGCTGCTGGAAACACCATATATTTT
CASSSRDSAAGNTIYF
>TRBJ2-7|.|11|TRBV25-1|.
TGTGCCAGCAGTTACGGCGGGACGGGTTACTTC
CASSYGGTGYF
>TRBJ2-4|TRBD1|16|TRBV5-1|once
TGCGCCAGCAGCTTGACGACAGGGCTCGGGGAAAACATTCAGTACTTC
CASSLTTGLGENIQYF
>TRBJ2-3|TRBD2|16|TRBV7-6|.
TGTGCCAGCAGCTTAAGTCGATTAGCGGGAACAGATACGCAGTATTTT
CASSLSRLAGTDTQYF
>TRBJ1-1|TRBD1|16|TRBV11-3|.
TGTGCCAGCAGCTTCCCACGGACAGGGGCGGCCACTGAAGCTTTCTTT
CASSFPRTGAATEAFF
>TRBJ2-1|.|15|TRBV5-4|.
TGTGCCAGCAGCTTGGCAATGCAGGGGAAAAATGAGCAGTTCTTC
CASSLAMQGKNEQFF
>TRBJ1-1|.|13|TRBV5-4|.
TGTGCCAGCAGCTTGCCTTATAGTACTGAAGCTTTCTTT
CASSLPYSTEAFF
>TRBJ1-5|TRBD1|12|TRBV19|.
TGTGCCGTTCAGGGGGGAAATCAGCCCCAGCATTTT
CAVQGGNQPQHF
>TRBJ1-2|TRBD1|14|TRBV5-4|.
TGTGCCAGCAGCAAACCTGACAGGGAGGCTGGCTACACCTTC
CASSKPDREAGYTF
>TRBJ1-5|.|13|TRBV27|.
TGTGCCAGCAGTTTACAGCTTCGCGGTTCCCAGCATTTT
CASSLQLRGSQHF
>TRBJ1-6|.|17|TRBV2|.
TGTGCCAGCAGTGACCGGAGGCCCGGCGCCTATAATTCACCCCTCCACTTT
CASSDRRPGAYNSPLHF
>TRBJ2-2|.|15|TRBV9|.
TGTGCCAGCAGCCCAACCCCGGAGAGGACCGGGGAGCTGTTTTTT
CASSPTPERTGELFF
>TRBJ1-5|.|15|TRBV5-1|.
TGCGCCAGCAGCTTGGACGCGAATAGCAATCAGCCCCAGCATTTT
CASSLDANSNQPQHF
>TRBJ2-1|TRBD2|15|TRBV29-1|.
TGCAGCGTTGAAGAACTAGCGGGATCTATCGATGAGCAGTTCTTC
CSVEELAGSIDEQFF
>TRBJ1-3|TRBD1|18|TRBV4-1|.
TGCGCCAGCAGCCAAGGAGTCAGACAGGGGGCTTTTGGAAACACCATATATTTT
CASSQGVRQGAFGNTIYF
>TRBJ1-1|TRBD1|13|TRBV5-6|.
TGTGCCAGCAGGTCGGGACAGGGATATGAAGCTTTCTTT
CASRSGQGYEAFF